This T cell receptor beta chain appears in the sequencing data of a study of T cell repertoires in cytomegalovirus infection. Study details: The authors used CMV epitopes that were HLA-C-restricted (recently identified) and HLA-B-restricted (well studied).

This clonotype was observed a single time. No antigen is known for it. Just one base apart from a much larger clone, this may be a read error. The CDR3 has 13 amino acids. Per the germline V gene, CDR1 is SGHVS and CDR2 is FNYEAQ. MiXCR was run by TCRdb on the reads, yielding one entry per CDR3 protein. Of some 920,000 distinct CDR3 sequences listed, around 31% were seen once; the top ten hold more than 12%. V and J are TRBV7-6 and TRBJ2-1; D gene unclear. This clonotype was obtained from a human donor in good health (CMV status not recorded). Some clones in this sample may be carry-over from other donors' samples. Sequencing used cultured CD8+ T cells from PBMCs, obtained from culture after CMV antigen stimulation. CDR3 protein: CVSSLSPHNEQFF. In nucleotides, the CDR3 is TGTGTCAGCAGCTTATCCCCCCACAATGAGCAGTTCTTC.